This T cell receptor (beta chain) is drawn from a study of blood T cell repertoires in COVID-19. The V end lost 5 bases, the J end lost 5 bases, and 16 bases lay between the germline ends. CDR1 SGHVS and CDR2 FQNEAQ come from the germline V gene. This CDR3 is 15 amino acids long. The repertoire was sequenced with immunoSEQ multiplex PCR; TCRdb's copy has only in-frame clones and lacks some. The data show about 160,000 clones, with around 83% seen just once and roughly 8.3% held by the top ten. What was sequenced was peripheral blood. The origin of this receptor is a woman aged 55-69 years with COVID-19, enrolled during active disease. This sequence joins TRBV7-8 and TRBJ1-5, with a possible D match to TRBD1 (5 bases). For the CDR3, the DNA is TGTGCCAGCAGCGCAAGAGACAGCCAGCATCAGCCCCAGCATTTT. It specifies CASSARDSQHQPQHF.